A selection of T cell receptor beta chains follows, all from one sample in a study of Graves' ophthalmopathy and Graves' hyperthyroidism. TCRdb called the multiplex PCR reads again in MiXCR, with one record for every CDR3 protein. The data hold 650,000 to 900,000 distinct CDR3 sequences, with 40% observed a single time. Input material: peripheral blood. These receptors all stem from an adult man with Graves' ophthalmopathy. Both conserved end residues are part of each CDR3. D genes are given only for firm matches. The size field is filled for only some rows; it gives once, few, many or a size class.

>TRBV12-3/TRBV12-4|NA|TRBJ1-1|many
TGTGCCAGCAGTCCACAGGGAGGTAGGAGAGCTTTCTTT
CASSPQGGRRAFF
>TRBV29-1|TRBD1|TRBJ1-2|NA
TGCAGCGTTGTAGACCCCGGACAGGGCGGAGGCAACACCTTC
CSVVDPGQGGGNTF
>TRBV7-2|TRBD2|TRBJ2-7|NA
TGTGCCAGCAGCTCGCGGGGAGCGGGAGGACCCACCTACGAGCAGTACTTC
CASSSRGAGGPTYEQYF
>TRBV20-1|NA|TRBJ2-7|NA
TGCAGTGCTAGAGGTAGCAGGAACTCCTACGAGCAGTACTTC
CSARGSRNSYEQYF
>TRBV2|NA|TRBJ1-2|many
TGTGCCAGCAGTGAACGGGGAGGGACCCATGGCTACACCTTC
CASSERGGTHGYTF
>TRBV6-5|TRBD1|TRBJ1-5|many
TGTGCCAGCAGTTACGGGACAGGCCAGCCCCAGCATTTT
CASSYGTGQPQHF
>TRBV11-2|NA|TRBJ2-3|NA
TGTGCCAGCAGCCCGAGACAGAGCACAGATACGCAGTATTTT
CASSPRQSTDTQYF
>TRBV20-1|TRBD1|TRBJ1-6|many
TGCAGTGCTCCACGACAGGGGGCAGGTTCACCCCTCCACTTT
CSAPRQGAGSPLHF
>TRBV12-3/TRBV12-4|NA|TRBJ2-7|NA
TGTGCCAGCAGTTGGACTATCGAGCAGTACTTC
CASSWTIEQYF
>TRBV29-1|TRBD2|TRBJ2-5|NA
TGCAGCGCAACCGGGAGGGTTGGAGAGACCCAGTACTTC
CSATGRVGETQYF
>TRBV5-1|NA|TRBJ2-6|NA
TGCGCCAGCAGCTTACGGCAGAATACTATCCTCGGGGCCAACGTCCTGACTTTC
CASSLRQNTILGANVLTF
>TRBV5-1|NA|TRBJ2-5|many
TGCGCCAGCAGGCCGACGCCGCGAGTGGAGACCCAGTACTTC
CASRPTPRVETQYF
>TRBV10-3|NA|TRBJ2-7|NA
TGTGCCATCAGCGTACAGGGATCCACCTACGAGCAGTACTTC
CAISVQGSTYEQYF
>TRBV7-2|NA|TRBJ1-1|many
TGTGCCAGCAGCTTAGACTACAACGTTAACACTGAAGCTTTCTTT
CASSLDYNVNTEAFF
>TRBV20-1|NA|TRBJ1-1|NA
TGCAGTGCTAGTAAGGGTCTGAACACTGAAGCTTTCTTT
CSASKGLNTEAFF
>TRBV25-1|NA|TRBJ2-5|NA
TGTGCCAGCAGTGACCGCGGGGCGTACCAAGAGACCCAGTACTTC
CASSDRGAYQETQYF
>TRBV10-2|TRBD1|TRBJ1-5|NA
TGCGCCAGCAGTGATGGACAGGAGAGGAATAGCAATCAGCCCCAGCATTTT
CASSDGQERNSNQPQHF
>TRBV19|NA|TRBJ2-7|NA
TGTGCCAGTAGTACGGCGGGGATGTCCTACGAGCAGTACTTC
CASSTAGMSYEQYF
>TRBV7-9|NA|TRBJ1-2|few
TGTGCCAGCAGCTTAGGGAATACTAACTATGGCTACACCTTC
CASSLGNTNYGYTF
>TRBV25-1|NA|TRBJ2-7|NA
TGTGCCAGCAGTGAACATGGGGACTCCTACGAGCAGTACTTC
CASSEHGDSYEQYF
>TRBV7-9|NA|TRBJ2-5|few
TGTGCCAGCAGCTTAGGCCAGGGTCGTAAGGAGACCCAGTACTTC
CASSLGQGRKETQYF
>TRBV10-3|TRBD2|TRBJ2-5|many
TGTGCCATCAGGGGTTCCCTAGCGGGTCAAGAGACCCAGTACTTC
CAIRGSLAGQETQYF
>TRBV5-6|TRBD1|TRBJ1-2|few
TGTGCCAGCAGTAAACAGGGGGTCTATGGCTACACCTTC
CASSKQGVYGYTF
>TRBV3-1|NA|TRBJ1-1|few
TGTGCCAGCAGTTACGGGGCCGGTGCTGAAGCTTTCTTT
CASSYGAGAEAFF
>TRBV2|NA|TRBJ2-7|many
TGTGCCAGCAGTGAAGCCTGGGTGGACCACGAGCAGTACTTC
CASSEAWVDHEQYF
>TRBV24-1|NA|TRBJ2-7|few
TGTGCCACCAGTGATTCCCGGACTTTAACCTACGAGCAGTACTTC
CATSDSRTLTYEQYF
>TRBV4-1|NA|TRBJ1-5|many
TGCGCCAGCAGCTACCGACCAGACCAGCCCCAGCATTTT
CASSYRPDQPQHF
>TRBV9|TRBD1|TRBJ1-1|few
TGTGCCAGCAGCGCCCTACAGGGGGACACTGAAGCTTTCTTT
CASSALQGDTEAFF
>TRBV7-2|NA|TRBJ1-1|once
TGTGCCAGCCGCCAGGGTGAGGGCACTGAAGCTTTCTTT
CASRQGEGTEAFF
>TRBV6-4|NA|TRBJ1-5|NA
TGTGCCAGCAGTGACTTTCAGGCCGGGGAAGGGAGCAATCAGCCCCAGCATTTT
CASSDFQAGEGSNQPQHF